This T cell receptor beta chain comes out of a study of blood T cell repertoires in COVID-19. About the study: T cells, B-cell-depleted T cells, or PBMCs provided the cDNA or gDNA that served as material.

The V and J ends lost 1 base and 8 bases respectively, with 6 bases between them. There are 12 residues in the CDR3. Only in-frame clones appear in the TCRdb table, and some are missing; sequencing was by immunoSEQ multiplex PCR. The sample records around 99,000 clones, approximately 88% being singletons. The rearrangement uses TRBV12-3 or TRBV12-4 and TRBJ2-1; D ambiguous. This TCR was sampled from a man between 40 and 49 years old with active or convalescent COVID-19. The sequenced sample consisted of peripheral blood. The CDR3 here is CASSLVRYEQFF. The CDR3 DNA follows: TGTGCCAGCAGTTTAGTGAGGTATGAGCAGTTCTTC.